One T cell receptor (beta chain) is described in this entry. V lost 5 bases, J lost 2 bases, and 14 bases lay in between. Germline assignment: CDR1 MNHEY and CDR2 SVGAGI. The CDR3 covers 15 residues. Only in-frame clones appear in the TCRdb table, and some are missing; sequencing was by immunoSEQ multiplex PCR. The sample lists about 14,000 clones; over 75% were seen once. This sample is drawn from a study of OX40 agonist ivuxolimab in advanced cancers. Study-level background: Enrollees could have had prior anti-PD-1, anti-PD-L1 or anti-CTLA-4 therapy, which approximately 38% had received.

This rearrangement joins TRBV6-5 to TRBJ2-3, with D perhaps matching TRBD2 (5 bases). This specimen was CD4+ or CD8+ T cells sorted from blood, taken in a trial of the OX40 agonist ivuxolimab. The receptor was derived from an adult with an advanced solid tumor such as melanoma, head and neck, liver or kidney cancer. The CDR3 DNA follows: TGTGCCAGCAGTACCGGACTCTCCATCACAGATACGCAGTATTTT. Translating gives CASSTGLSITDTQYF.